These T cell receptor beta chains were read from a single sample in a study of T cell changes during pregnancy in multiple sclerosis. TCRdb's copy holds only in-frame clones and misses some; the assay was immunoSEQ multiplex PCR. The table has 85,000 to 130,000 clones, about 90% seen once. This sample comprised peripheral blood, obtained after pregnancy. Receptors were obtained from a female donor with multiple sclerosis, enrolled in a pregnancy study. The CDR3 runs from the conserved cysteine through the conserved F or W. The order of the fields is J gene, D gene, clone size, V gene, CDR3 protein, CDR3 DNA. A D gene is named only where the DNA matches it firmly. Expanded clones are given a class, and other clones once, few, many or no size at all.

J: TRBJ2-4; D: -; size: -; V: TRBV6-1; CDR3: CASSESLGSQNIQYF; DNA: TGTGCCAGCAGTGAATCGCTAGGATCCCAAAACATTCAGTACTTC
J: TRBJ2-5; D: -; size: once; V: TRBV7-8; CDR3: CASSLGGVETQYF; DNA: TGTGCCAGCAGCTTAGGGGGGGTGGAGACCCAGTACTTC
J: TRBJ1-5; D: TRBD1; size: -; V: TRBV28; CDR3: CASSPVQGAGNRYSNQPQHF; DNA: TGTGCCAGCAGCCCAGTTCAGGGGGCAGGGAACCGCTATAGCAATCAGCCCCAGCATTTT
J: TRBJ1-5; D: -; size: -; V: TRBV7-9; CDR3: CASSFSGGVDQPQHF; DNA: TGTGCCAGCAGCTTCTCTGGAGGAGTCGATCAGCCCCAGCATTTT
J: TRBJ1-2; D: -; size: once; V: TRBV2; CDR3: CASMNGGGFNYGYTF; DNA: TGTGCCAGCATGAACGGGGGAGGGTTCAACTATGGCTACACCTTC
J: TRBJ2-4; D: -; size: -; V: TRBV19; CDR3: CASSISWGRLAKNIQYF; DNA: TGTGCCAGTAGTATCTCCTGGGGGCGACTAGCCAAAAACATTCAGTACTTC
J: TRBJ2-5; D: TRBD1; size: -; V: TRBV2; CDR3: CASSLDRGRETQYF; DNA: TGTGCCAGCAGTCTGGACAGGGGGAGAGAGACCCAGTACTTC
J: TRBJ2-3; D: -; size: -; V: TRBV25-1; CDR3: CASYRRRVITDTQYF; DNA: TGTGCCAGCTACAGGCGTCGGGTGATCACAGATACGCAGTATTTT
J: TRBJ1-1; D: -; size: -; V: TRBV19; CDR3: CASSIMGGTEAFF; DNA: TGTGCCAGTAGTATAATGGGGGGCACTGAAGCTTTCTTT
J: TRBJ2-3; D: -; size: -; V: TRBV6-5; CDR3: CASSYEGLGSTDTQYF; DNA: TGTGCCAGCAGTTACGAGGGTCTAGGCAGCACAGATACGCAGTATTTT
J: TRBJ1-3; D: -; size: -; V: TRBV5-1; CDR3: CASSFDTSSGNTIYF; DNA: TGCGCCAGCAGCTTTGACACGAGCTCTGGAAACACCATATATTTT
J: TRBJ1-5; D: TRBD1; size: -; V: TRBV15; CDR3: CATSFDRGTSQPQHF; DNA: TGTGCCACCAGCTTCGACAGGGGTACAAGTCAGCCCCAGCATTTT
J: TRBJ2-5; D: -; size: -; V: TRBV7-7; CDR3: CASPLARLRETQYF; DNA: TGTGCCAGCCCCCTAGCCAGGTTGAGGGAGACCCAGTACTTC